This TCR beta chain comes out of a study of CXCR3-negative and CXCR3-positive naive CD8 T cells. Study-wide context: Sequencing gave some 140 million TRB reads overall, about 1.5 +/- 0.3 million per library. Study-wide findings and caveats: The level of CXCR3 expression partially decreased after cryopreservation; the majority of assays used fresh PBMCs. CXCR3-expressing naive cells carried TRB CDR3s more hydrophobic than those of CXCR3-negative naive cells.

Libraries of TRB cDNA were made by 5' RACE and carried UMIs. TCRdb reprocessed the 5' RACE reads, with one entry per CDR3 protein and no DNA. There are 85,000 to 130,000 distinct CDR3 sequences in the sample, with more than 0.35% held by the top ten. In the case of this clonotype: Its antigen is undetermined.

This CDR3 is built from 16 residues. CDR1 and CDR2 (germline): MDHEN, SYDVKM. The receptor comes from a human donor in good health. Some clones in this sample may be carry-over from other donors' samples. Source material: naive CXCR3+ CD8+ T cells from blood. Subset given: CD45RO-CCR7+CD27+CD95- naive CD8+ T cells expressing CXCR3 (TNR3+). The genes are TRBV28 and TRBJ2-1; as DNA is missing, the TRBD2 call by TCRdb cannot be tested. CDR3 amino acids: CASSRTSGGSLNEQFF.